These 27 T cell receptor beta chains share one sample of origin, sequenced in a study of blood T cell repertoires in COVID-19 (dated by TCRdb to 2019 to 2021). Libraries were constructed by the immunoSEQ multiplex PCR assay. Drawn from immuneACCESS, this table holds only the in-frame rearrangements with V and J called that TCRdb kept. Clones are partly lost; checked studies trace under half to an unresolved V gene and leave the rest unexplained. Recorded for this sample are 250,000 to 300,000 clones; around 90% of them occurred a single time. Of the sample, around 1.1% falls within the top ten clones. The sequenced sample consisted of PBMCs or T cells enriched from blood (not recorded which). The source of these receptors is a woman between 25 and 40 years old who had recovered from COVID-19.

This chain links TRBV5-4 with TRBJ2-7, with 8 bases fitting TRBD1. Germline assignment: CDR1 SGHNT and CDR2 YYREEE (reference sequence). Unmatched junction bases numbered 6, after V lost 5 bases and J lost 2 bases. CDR3 length: 14 amino acids. CDR3 DNA sequence: TGTGCCAGCAGAATACAGGGGGACGCCTACGAGCAGTACTTC. Translation: CASRIQGDAYEQYF.

The chain has TRBV7-3 and TRBJ2-1; maybe TRBD1 (5 bases). The CDR3 has 14 residues. V gave up 3 bases and J gave up 4 bases, with 10 bases separating them. From germline, CDR1 is SGHTA and CDR2 FQGTGA. The CDR3 bases are TGTGCCAGCAGCTTCGACAGAATGTACAATGAGCAGTTCTTC. Translated: CASSFDRMYNEQFF.

V usage is TRBV2 and J usage is TRBJ1-1; D might be TRBD1 (6 bases). V was shortened by 11 bases and J by 0 bases, with 13 bases between the two germline ends. There are 13 residues in the CDR3. Germline loops: CDR1 SNHLY, CDR2 FYNNEI. CDR3: CAGRQEVNTEAFF. As DNA, the CDR3 is TGTGCCGGAAGACAGGAGGTGAACACTGAAGCTTTCTTT.

This clone was seen once. V gene TRBV18 combines with J gene TRBJ2-1; 11 bases line up with TRBD2. With V trimmed by 0 bases and J by 7 bases, 5 bases remained unmatched. Germline V gene lookup returns CDR1 KGHSH and CDR2 LQKENI. CDR3 length: 16 residues. As DNA, the CDR3 is TGTGCCAGCTCACCACCTTCTAGCGGGAGGAGAAATGAGCAGTTCTTC. It is translated as CASSPPSSGRRNEQFF.

This clone was counted only a few times. The chain combines TRBV7-9 with TRBJ2-3, with TRBD2 matching over 9 bases. Losses at the gene ends were 2 bases for V and 0 bases for J; bases not matched to a gene: 6. Germline loops: CDR1 SEHNR, CDR2 FQNEAQ (reference sequence). This CDR3 is 17 amino acids long. CDR3 in amino acids: CASSLMLTSGSTDTQYF. The CDR3 DNA reads TGTGCCAGCAGCTTAATGTTGACTAGCGGTAGCACAGATACGCAGTATTTT.

The V and J genes are TRBV25-1 and TRBJ1-2, with TRBD1 as a possible D gene (6 bases). Trimming removed 5 bases from V and 3 bases from J, with 19 bases in between. There are 16 residues in the CDR3. Germline V gene lookup returns CDR1 MGHDK and CDR2 SYGVNS. The CDR3 is CASSPETGRPYYGYTF. The CDR3 DNA reads TGTGCCAGCAGTCCAGAGACAGGCCGACCTTACTATGGCTACACCTTC.

V and J are TRBV27 and TRBJ2-7, with a possible D match to TRBD2 (6 bases). CDR1 and CDR2 (germline): MNHEY, SMNVEV (reference sequence). V lost 7 bases and J 3 bases, leaving 16 bases between the germline ends. The CDR3 is 14 residues long. CDR3 sequence: CASTAGGLRYEQYF. In DNA form, the CDR3 reads TGTGCCAGCACCGCCGGAGGGCTCCGCTACGAGCAGTACTTC.

The chain combines TRBV7-8 with TRBJ2-7; D remains unclear. Trimming cost V 5 bases and J 2 bases, with 13 bases left between them. Per germline, CDR1 SGHVS and CDR2 FQNEAQ. The CDR3 loop spans 14 amino acids. CDR3 sequence reads: CASSPASVTYEQYF. The CDR3 DNA sequence: TGTGCCAGCAGCCCAGCGTCTGTAACCTACGAGCAGTACTTC.

The V call is TRBV28, the J call TRBJ1-6; D not resolved. This CDR3 contains 14 residues. Germline V gives CDR1 MDHEN, CDR2 SYDVKM. V lost 3 bases to trimming and J lost 5 bases, with 8 bases between them. CDR3 DNA sequence: TGTGCCAGCAGTTTCGCTGGAGATAATTCACCCCTCCACTTT. Translated, it gives CASSFAGDNSPLHF.

This clone was seen only once. The CDR3 protein is CASRPGQVYEQYF. The CDR3 DNA sequence: TGTGCCAGCAGACCGGGACAGGTGTACGAGCAGTACTTC. The chain recombines TRBV5-6 with TRBJ2-7; 8 nucleotides agree with TRBD1. The germline gives CDR1 SGHDT, CDR2 YYEEEE. V dropped 5 bases and J dropped 4; count of bases not matched to a gene: 5. This CDR3 region has 13 residues.

This clone came up once. This CDR3 is CASSTGTVNEKLFF. CDR3 nucleotides: TGTGCCAGCAGCACCGGGACAGTAAATGAAAAACTGTTTTTT. V and J are TRBV28 and TRBJ1-4, with 7 bases that match TRBD1. The trim removed 6 bases at V and 5 bases at J, leaving 6 bases unmatched. Germline lookup yields CDR1 MDHEN and CDR2 SYDVKM. This CDR3 region has 14 residues.

This clone was found once. V usage is TRBV28 and J usage is TRBJ1-1; no firm D call. Trimming took 6 bases from V and 3 from J, leaving 11 bases between them. The CDR3 runs to 13 residues. Germline CDR1 MDHEN, CDR2 SYDVKM. CDR3 DNA: TGTGCCAGCAGCTCTAAACCGGACACTGAAGCTTTCTTT. It is translated as CASSSKPDTEAFF. Supplemented by reference TRBV28 and TRBJ1-1, the full variable domain reads DVKVTQSSRYLVKRTGEKVFLECVQDMDHENMFWYRQDPGLGLRLIYFSYDVKMKEKGDIPEGYSVSREKKERFSLILESASTNQTSMYLCASSSKPDTEAFFGQGTRLTVV.

This rearrangement joins TRBV6-5 to TRBJ1-5, with a possible D match to TRBD1 (5 bases). V dropped 0 bases and J dropped 2 bases, with 8 bases sitting between them. There are 15 residues in the CDR3. Germline values: CDR1 MNHEY, CDR2 SVGAGI. CDR3 sequence: CASSYSGPGNQPQHF. The CDR3 DNA sequence: TGTGCCAGCAGTTACTCGGGGCCAGGCAATCAGCCCCAGCATTTT.

The rearrangement uses TRBV28 and TRBJ1-6, with D possibly being TRBD1 (5 bases). V lost 1 base, J lost 7 bases, and 14 bases lay in between. This CDR3 has 16 residues. The germline V gene encodes CDR1 MDHEN and CDR2 SYDVKM. CDR3 coding DNA: TGTGCCAGCAGTTTATCTGTTGCAGGGTCGAATTCACCCCTCCACTTT. Amino acid sequence: CASSLSVAGSNSPLHF.

The rearrangement links TRBV7-9 to TRBJ1-6; no clear D gene. Trimming took off 1 base at V and 7 bases at J, with 11 bases between the two ends. The germline CDR1 and CDR2 sequences are SEHNR and FQNEAQ (reference sequence). This CDR3 region has 15 residues. The DNA of the CDR3 is TGTGCCAGCAGCTTAGTCGAACAGACCAATTCACCCCTCCACTTT. Translation: CASSLVEQTNSPLHF. The variable domain in full, completed from reference TRBV7-9 and TRBJ1-6, reads DTGVSQNPRHKITKRGQNVTFRCDPISEHNRLYWYRQTLGQGPEFLTYFQNEAQLEKSRLLSDRFSAERPKGSFSTLEIQRTEQGDSAMYLCASSLVEQTNSPLHFGNGTRLTVT.

The chain is built from TRBV7-3 and TRBJ1-1; D remains ambiguous. Trimming cost V 3 bases and J 7 bases, with 15 bases left between them. The germline V gene encodes CDR1 SGHTA and CDR2 FQGTGA. The CDR3 is 14 amino acids. The CDR3 DNA follows: TGTGCCAGCAGCTTTTCGCCCCTTATCAGTGAAGCTTTCTTT. Protein: CASSFSPLISEAFF.

CDR3 region: CSVLGGQGAYNEQFF. In DNA form, the CDR3 reads TGCAGCGTTTTAGGTGGGCAGGGGGCCTACAATGAGCAGTTCTTC. The chain recombines TRBV29-1 with TRBJ2-1, with 7 bases lining up with TRBD1. Germline values: CDR1 SQVTM, CDR2 ANQGSEA. Trimming removed 5 bases from V and 2 bases from J; junction bases left unmatched: 9. There are 15 residues in the CDR3.

On this clone: The same CDR3 is also encoded by other DNA sequences in this sample. In DNA, the CDR3 is TGTGCCAGCAGTTCTAGCGGGAGCTCCTACGAGCAGTACTTC. Amino acids: CASSSSGSSYEQYF. The chain is built from TRBV6-2 or TRBV6-3 and TRBJ2-7, with 10 bases that match TRBD2. The CDR3 extends over 14 amino acids. With 4 bases clipped from V and 0 bases from J, the junction kept 0 bases outside the gene matches. Germline V gives CDR1 MNHEY, CDR2 SVGEGT.

Of note for this clone: Within the sample, other DNA sequences also encode this same CDR3. CDR3 in amino acids: CASSDQGNTEAFF. The CDR3 DNA sequence: TGTGCCAGCAGTGATCAGGGTAATACTGAAGCTTTCTTT. This chain uses TRBV6-1 with TRBJ1-1; perhaps TRBD1 as D (5 bases). The CDR3 loop spans 13 amino acids. CDR1 MNHNS and CDR2 SASEGT come from the germline V gene. The V end was cut by 3 bases, the J end by 5 bases, with 10 bases between.

The genes are TRBV5-1 and TRBJ2-3, with 10 bases aligning to TRBD2. The CDR3 has 15 residues. Looked up from germline, CDR1 is SGHRS and CDR2 is YFSETQ. V was clipped by 6 bases and J by 4 bases; unmatched bases: 8. In DNA, the CDR3 is TGCGCCAGCAACGTCGGGACTAGCGAATCAGATACGCAGTATTTT. The encoded protein is CASNVGTSESDTQYF.

This chain joins TRBV19 and TRBJ2-1, with D unclear. V was shortened by 4 bases and J by 8 bases, with 15 bases between the two germline ends. In germline, CDR1 is LNHDA, CDR2 SQIVND (reference sequence). The CDR3 extends over 14 amino acids. Written as DNA, the CDR3 is TGTGCCAGTAGTACCGACGCGGTCCTCGATGAGCAGTTCTTC. It encodes CASSTDAVLDEQFF.

The chain combines TRBV5-8 with TRBJ1-4, with TRBD1 matching over 8 bases. The CDR3 spans 14 residues. V shed 3 bases and J 5 bases; nucleotides not matched to a gene: 3. Germline CDR1 SGHTS, CDR2 YDEGEE. The CDR3 loop reads CASSSRQGNEKLFF. In nucleotides, the CDR3 is TGTGCCAGCAGCTCCCGACAGGGGAATGAAAAACTGTTTTTT.

The chain carries TRBV5-1 and TRBJ2-7; 9 bases match TRBD1. CDR3 length: 15 amino acids. The J segment lost 4 bases and the V segment lost 3 bases, leaving 8 bases of the junction unmatched. Germline V lookup: CDR1 SGHRS, CDR2 YFSETQ. CDR3 region: CASSSTGGGIYEQYF. The DNA for the CDR3 is TGCGCCAGCAGCTCTACAGGGGGCGGTATATACGAGCAGTACTTC.

The chain joins TRBV2 to TRBJ2-1; TRBD2 aligns across 8 bases. V lost 10 bases to trimming and J lost 8 bases; unmatched junction nucleotides: 4. From germline, CDR1 is SNHLY and CDR2 FYNNEI. The CDR3 runs 11 residues. CDR3 amino acids: CATFGRDEQFF. CDR3 coding DNA: TGTGCCACCTTCGGGAGGGATGAGCAGTTCTTC. Combining the CDR3 with reference TRBV2 and TRBJ2-1 gives the whole variable domain EPEVTQTPSHQVTQMGQEVILRCVPISNHLYFYWYRQILGQKVEFLVSFYNNEISEKSEIFDDQFSVERPDGSNFTLKIRSTKLEDSAMYFCATFGRDEQFFGPGTRLTVL.

J is TRBJ2-1 and V is TRBV29-1, with D tentatively TRBD2 (6 bases). CDR1 is SQVTM and CDR2 is ANQGSEA in the germline V gene. V gave up 8 bases and J gave up 4 bases, with 18 bases separating them. This CDR3 has 14 residues. In nucleotides, the CDR3 is TGCAGCCTAAAAGGAGCTAGCGTGTACAATGAGCAGTTCTTC. Translation gives CSLKGASVYNEQFF.

This clone was recorded a few times. At one of its ends the junction is not consistent with the germline gene, which may arise from a read error. This sequence joins TRBV7-7 and TRBJ2-2, with TRBD1 identical over 11 bases. Germline V lookup: CDR1 SSHAT, CDR2 FNYEAQ (reference sequence). This CDR3 has 15 residues. This chain's CDR3 is CASSTGQGGPGELFF. The CDR3 DNA sequence: TGTGCTAGCAGCACGGGACAGGGGGGTCCCGGGGAGCTGTTTTTT.

The rearrangement links TRBV18 to TRBJ2-3, with TRBD2 identical over 8 bases. J lost 0 bases, V lost 2 bases, and 1 base had no gene match. Germline assignment: CDR1 KGHSH and CDR2 LQKENI. This CDR3 region has 15 residues. Here the CDR3 reads CASSPASGSTDTQYF. CDR3 in DNA: TGTGCCAGCTCACCAGCTAGCGGGAGCACAGATACGCAGTATTTT.